The 21 T cell receptor beta chains below all came from one sample that was sequenced in a study of blood T cells in healthy people across ages. A second PCR of 7 to 11 cycles used a sample-barcoded 5' primer and a J-beta primer mix. From the 5' RACE reads, TCRdb called clonotypes with MiXCR, one entry per CDR3 protein. The sample lists hundreds of thousands of distinct CDR3 sequences, 20% to 30% seen once, with over 2.5% in the top ten. These data were likewise used in another study, on T cells of mothers and their children.

Material: blood. These receptors originate from a boy between 10 and 17 years old in good health.

This clonotype was found a few times. The chain links TRBV20-1 to TRBJ1-2, with TRBD1 matching 9 bases. The CDR3 covers 13 residues. CDR1 is DFQATT, CDR2 SNEGSKA, per germline (reference sequence). With 7 bases clipped from V and 4 bases from J, the junction kept 7 bases outside the gene matches. The CDR3: CSVLDRGVYGYTF. The CDR3 coding sequence is TGCAGTGTTTTGGACAGGGGTGTCTATGGCTACACCTTC.

This clonotype came up a few times. The chain has TRBV3-1 and TRBJ2-7; 8 nucleotides align to TRBD1. There are 15 residues in the CDR3. From germline, CDR1 is LGHDT and CDR2 YNNKEL (reference sequence). The V and J ends lost 0 bases and 3 bases, in that order; junction bases with no gene match: 4. The CDR3 region has the DNA TGTGCCAGCAGCCAAGAAGACAGGGGCTTCTACGAGCAGTACTTC. Translating gives CASSQEDRGFYEQYF.

Only one count was recorded for this clonotype. This clone may be a read error of a much larger clone one base away. The chain combines TRBV11-1 with TRBJ1-4; D is uncertain. CDR1 and CDR2 from the germline V gene are SGHAT and FQDESV (reference sequence). This CDR3 region has 15 residues. This CDR3 is CAGSAPDGYNEKLFF. DNA of the CDR3: TGTGCCGGCAGCGCACCGGACGGCTATAATGAAAAACTGTTTTTT. Based on the CDR3 plus reference TRBV11-1 and TRBJ1-4, the full variable domain is EAEVAQSPRYKITEKSQAVAFWCDPISGHATLYWYRQILGQGPELLVQFQDESVVDDSQLPKDRFSAERLKGVDSTLKIQPAELGDSAMYLCAGSAPDGYNEKLFFGSGTQLSVL.

Comment on this clonotype: An end of the junction does not agree with germline; a read error may underlie this. The chain uses TRBV20-1 and TRBJ2-5, with 14 bases lining up with TRBD2. CDR1 is DFQATT, CDR2 SNEGSKA, per germline (reference sequence). The CDR3 sequence is 14 residues long. The CDR3, as DNA: TGCGGTGCTAAAGGACTAGCGGGGGGTGTCACCCAGTACTTC. This gives the protein CGAKGLAGGVTQYF.

This clonotype was seen a few times. The chain links TRBV6-1 to TRBJ2-5, with 8 bases fitting TRBD2. The V gene's germline CDR1 is MNHNS and CDR2 SASEGT. The CDR3 loop spans 15 amino acids. V was clipped by 4 bases and J by 5 bases; unmatched bases: 9. Here the CDR3 DNA reads TGTGCCAGCAGTGTAAATCCGGGACTAGTCGAGACCCAGTACTTC. Protein: CASSVNPGLVETQYF.

This chain uses TRBV29-1 with TRBJ1-2, with D tentatively TRBD1 (5 bases). The CDR3 contains 11 residues. The V and J ends lost 6 bases and 3 bases respectively, with 8 bases between them. CDR1 is SQVTM, CDR2 ANQGSEA, per germline. The CDR3 is CSVGGYYGYTF. In nucleotides, the CDR3 is TGCAGCGTCGGGGGATACTATGGCTACACCTTC. Full variable domain (outside the CDR3, taken from reference TRBV29-1 and TRBJ1-2): SAVISQKPSRDICQRGTSLTIQCQVDSQVTMMFWYRQQPGQSLTLIATANQGSEATYESGFVIDKFPISRPNLTFSTLTVSNMSPEDSSIYLCSVGGYYGYTFGSGTRLTVV.

V is TRBV6-6 and J is TRBJ1-5, with a weak D call TRBD1 (5 bases). Deletions cut 2 bases from V and 3 bases from J, with 8 bases between. The CDR3 has 14 amino acids. Germline CDR1 MNHNY, CDR2 SVGAGI (reference sequence). The CDR3 here is CASSYVRDNQPQHF. The CDR3 DNA is TGTGCCAGCAGTTACGTCAGGGACAATCAGCCCCAGCATTTT.

The gene calls are TRBV7-9 and TRBJ1-6; a possible D gene is TRBD1 (6 bases). V lost 3 bases and J lost 6, with 12 bases in between. Germline assignment: CDR1 SEHNR and CDR2 FQNEAQ (reference sequence). The CDR3 consists of 15 residues. CDR3 region: CASSFRGAGNSPLHF. The DNA of the CDR3 is TGTGCCAGCAGCTTCCGGGGGGCCGGTAATTCACCCCTCCACTTT.

The chain is built from TRBV20-1 and TRBJ1-1; D is ambiguous. V lost 0 bases to trimming and J lost 7 bases, with 9 bases between them. CDR1 is DFQATT and CDR2 is SNEGSKA in the germline V gene (reference sequence). The length of the CDR3 is 12 residues. CDR3 in DNA: TGCAGTGCTAGAGATAACAGCCTTGAAGCTTTCTTT. Its translation is CSARDNSLEAFF.

The genes are TRBV27 and TRBJ2-3, with D possibly being TRBD2 (5 bases). Germline lookup yields CDR1 MNHEY and CDR2 SMNVEV (reference sequence). The germline V and J ends were trimmed by 5 bases and 6 bases, with 24 bases remaining between them. The length of the CDR3 is 17 residues. CDR3 sequence reads: CASSPERKIAPEDTQYF. The DNA of the CDR3 is TGTGCCAGCAGTCCAGAAAGGAAGATAGCGCCCGAGGATACGCAGTATTTT.

In this sample, this clonotype turned up a few times. The chain uses TRBV29-1 and TRBJ2-3; D not certain. Germline CDR1 SQVTM, CDR2 ANQGSEA. The V end lost 3 bases, the J end lost 6 bases, and 10 bases lay between the germline ends. This CDR3 has 12 amino acids. CDR3 sequence (DNA): TGCAGCGTTGAGTCAGAAGGGGATACGCAGTATTTT. Translating gives CSVESEGDTQYF.

V and J are TRBV7-2 and TRBJ1-5; possibly TRBD1 for D (5 bases). The germline gives CDR1 SGHTA, CDR2 FQGNSA. The V end was cut by 2 bases, the J end by 6 bases, with 8 bases between. This CDR3 has 13 residues. CDR3 DNA: TGTGCCAGCAGCTTAAGGGGCAGTCAGCCCCAGCATTTT. Amino acids: CASSLRGSQPQHF.

This clonotype appeared a few times. CDR3 bases: TGTGCCAGCAGCTCGGGACAGCGGACCTATGGCTACACCTTC. Its translation is CASSSGQRTYGYTF. The gene calls are TRBV7-2 and TRBJ1-2; the match to TRBD1 covers 7 bases. CDR3 length equals 14 residues. The germline V gene encodes CDR1 SGHTA and CDR2 FQGNSA. The V gene end was trimmed by 4 bases and the J gene end by 4 bases; junction bases not matched to a gene: 6.

The chain links TRBV6-5 to TRBJ2-5, with D tentatively TRBD1 (6 bases). CDR1 is MNHEY, CDR2 SVGAGI, per germline. V lost 4 bases to trimming and J lost 9 bases, with 21 bases between them. The CDR3 loop spans 15 amino acids. CDR3 sequence: CASSWNRALAGAQYF. CDR3 nucleotide sequence: TGTGCCAGCAGTTGGAACAGGGCCCTGGCCGGGGCCCAGTACTTC.

This clonotype was picked up many times. The chain employs TRBV28 and TRBJ2-5; 14 positions match TRBD2. Trimming removed 3 bases from V and 1 base from J; junction bases left unmatched: 7. In germline, CDR1 is MDHEN, CDR2 SYDVKM. The CDR3 totals 18 residues. CDR3 bases: TGTGCCAGCAGTTTTAGACTAGCGGGGGGGCAGACCCAAGAGACCCAGTACTTC. Translated: CASSFRLAGGQTQETQYF.

The chain combines TRBV6-5 with TRBJ2-7; the D call may be TRBD1 or TRBD2 (5 bases each). This CDR3 contains 18 residues. V was shortened by 2 bases and J by 3 bases, with 23 bases between the two germline ends. The germline V gene has CDR1 MNHEY and CDR2 SVGAGI. CDR3 region: CASSYLGPSVRGYYEQYF. CDR3 DNA: TGTGCCAGCAGTTACCTCGGACCCTCGGTTCGGGGCTACTACGAGCAGTACTTC.

The V and J genes are TRBV12-3 or TRBV12-4 and TRBJ1-4; 7 bases are shared with TRBD1. V dropped 4 bases and J dropped 3; count of bases not matched to a gene: 2. The CDR3 covers 14 residues. Written as DNA, the CDR3 is TGTGCCAGCAGTTACAGGGGTTCTAATGAAAAACTGTTTTTT. Protein: CASSYRGSNEKLFF.

This clonotype was seen more than once but under ten times. The chain couples TRBV27 to TRBJ2-2; 8 bases align to TRBD2. This CDR3 comprises 18 residues. The V segment lost 1 base and the J segment 6 bases; nucleotides outside the gene matches: 13. CDR1 and CDR2 from the germline V gene are MNHEY and SMNVEV (reference sequence). CDR3 amino acids: CASSLLGLAGGGSGELFF. The CDR3 bases are TGTGCCAGCAGTTTATTGGGCTTGGCGGGGGGCGGGTCCGGGGAGCTGTTTTTT.

The rearrangement links TRBV2 to TRBJ2-2; TRBD1 agrees at 7 bases. CDR1 and CDR2 from the germline V gene are SNHLY and FYNNEI. This CDR3 is built from 16 residues. The ends lost 7 bases at V and 3 bases at J; junction bases unmatched: 11. In DNA, the CDR3 is TGTGCCAGCACCCTCAGGGGGACAGATGACACCGGGGAGCTGTTTTTT. As protein: CASTLRGTDDTGELFF.

J is TRBJ1-1 and V is TRBV19; perhaps TRBD1 as D (5 bases). The germline gives CDR1 LNHDA, CDR2 SQIVND (reference sequence). This CDR3 has 13 amino acids. V was pared by 6 bases and J by 7 bases, with 15 bases between. In DNA, the CDR3 is TGTGCCAGTAGCCCCTCACGGACACTTGAAGCTTTCTTT. It yields the protein CASSPSRTLEAFF.

The chain recombines TRBV20-1 with TRBJ1-3; D remains ambiguous. Trimming took 0 bases from V and 0 from J, leaving 15 bases between them. The CDR3 extends over 17 amino acids. Germline CDR1 DFQATT, CDR2 SNEGSKA (reference sequence). CDR3 sequence reads: CSARDAGPANSGNTIYF. The CDR3 DNA is TGCAGTGCTAGAGATGCAGGTCCAGCGAACTCTGGAAACACCATATATTTT.